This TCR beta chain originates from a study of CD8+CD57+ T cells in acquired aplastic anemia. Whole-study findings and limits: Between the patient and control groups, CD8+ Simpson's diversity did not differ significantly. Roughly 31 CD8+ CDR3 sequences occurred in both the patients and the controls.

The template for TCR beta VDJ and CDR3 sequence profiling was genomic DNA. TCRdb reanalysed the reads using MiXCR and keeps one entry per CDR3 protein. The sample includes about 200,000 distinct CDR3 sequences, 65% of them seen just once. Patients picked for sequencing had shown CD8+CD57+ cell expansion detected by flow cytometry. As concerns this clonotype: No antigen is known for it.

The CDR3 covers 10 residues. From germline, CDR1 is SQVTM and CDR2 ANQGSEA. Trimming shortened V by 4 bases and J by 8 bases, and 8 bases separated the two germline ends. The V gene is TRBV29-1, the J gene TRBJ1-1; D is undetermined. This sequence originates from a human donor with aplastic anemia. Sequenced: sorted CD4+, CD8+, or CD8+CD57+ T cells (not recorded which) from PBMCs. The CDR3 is CSVGRREAFF. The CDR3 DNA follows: TGCAGCGTTGGCAGAAGGGAAGCTTTCTTT.